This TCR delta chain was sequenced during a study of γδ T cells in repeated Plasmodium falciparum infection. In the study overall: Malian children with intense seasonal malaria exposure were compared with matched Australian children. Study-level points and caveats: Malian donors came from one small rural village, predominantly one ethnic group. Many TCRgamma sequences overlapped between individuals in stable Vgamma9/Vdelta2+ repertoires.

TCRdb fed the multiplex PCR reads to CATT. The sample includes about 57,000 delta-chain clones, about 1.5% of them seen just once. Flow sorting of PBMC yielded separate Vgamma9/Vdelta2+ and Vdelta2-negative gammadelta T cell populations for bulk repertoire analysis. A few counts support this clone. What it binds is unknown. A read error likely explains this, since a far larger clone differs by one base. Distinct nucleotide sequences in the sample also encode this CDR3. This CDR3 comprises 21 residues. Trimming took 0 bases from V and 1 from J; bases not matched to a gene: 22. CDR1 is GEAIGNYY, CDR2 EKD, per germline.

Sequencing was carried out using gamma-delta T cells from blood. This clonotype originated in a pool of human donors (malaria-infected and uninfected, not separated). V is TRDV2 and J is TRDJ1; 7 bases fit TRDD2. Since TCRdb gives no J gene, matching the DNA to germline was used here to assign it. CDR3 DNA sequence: TGTGCCTGTGACACCTCCTGCTCTCTATTCCTACCCGGGGTGGCCACCGATAAACTCATCTTT. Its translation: CACDTSCSLFLPGVATDKLIF.